The text below deals with one T cell receptor beta chain. Profiling relied on immunoSEQ multiplex PCR, and the TCRdb table lists in-frame clones only, not all of them. This sample yields about 110,000 clones, of which approximately 94% are seen a single time; 3.8% belongs to the top ten. This entry is derived from a study of brain T cells in children with intractable seizures. Sequencing was limited to surgery cases with top T cell transcript signatures in brain tissue. Trimming removed 4 bases from V and 4 bases from J, with 4 bases in between. The CDR3 sequence is 12 residues long. CDR1 is SEHNR and CDR2 is FQNEAQ in the germline V gene (reference sequence).

The clonotype was recovered from a boy younger than two with hemimegalencephaly and intractable seizures. The chain employs TRBV7-9 and TRBJ2-2; D gene uncertain. The sample here was peripheral blood, taken at surgery. This chain's CDR3 is CASSYSTGELFF. In nucleotides, the CDR3 is TGTGCCAGCAGCTACTCCACCGGGGAGCTGTTTTTT.